The 20 T cell receptor beta chains below come from one sample, sequenced in a study of cytomegalovirus exposure and HLA in healthy donors. Produced via immunoSEQ multiplex PCR; TCRdb's table is partial and in-frame only. The sample has 250,000 to 350,000 clones, just over 85% seen once. Specimen: PBMCs. The receptors derive from a woman aged 18-35 years in good health and CMV-seronegative.

The chain is built from TRBV5-1 and TRBJ1-2; TRBD1 matches 9 bases. The CDR3 is made up of 15 amino acids. Germline trimming cut 4 bases from V and 9 bases from J; bases unmatched to any gene: 13. Germline-derived CDR1 and CDR2 are SGHRS and YFSETQ. The CDR3 nucleotides are TGCGCCAGCAGCGACCGGGGACAGGGCTTTAGGAGCTACACCTTC. It translates to CASSDRGQGFRSYTF.

The chain links TRBV6-5 to TRBJ1-1, with 8 bases aligning to TRBD1. In germline, CDR1 is MNHEY, CDR2 SVGAGI. V lost 6 bases to trimming and J lost 1 base; unmatched junction nucleotides: 4. The CDR3 spans 14 residues. The CDR3 DNA reads TGTGCCAGCAGCAAGGGACAGGAGAACACTGAAGCTTTCTTT. Its translation: CASSKGQENTEAFF.

V and J are TRBV27 and TRBJ1-2, with TRBD1 matching over 9 bases. Per the germline V gene, CDR1 is MNHEY and CDR2 is SMNVEV (reference sequence). The CDR3 spans 14 residues. V trimming: 1 base; J trimming: 6 bases; junction bases outside the gene matches: 3. CDR3 nucleotides: TGTGCCAGCAGTTTATTACAGGGGGCGAATGGCTACACCTTC. Translation gives CASSLLQGANGYTF.

This chain connects TRBV29-1 to TRBJ2-7; 9 nucleotides line up with TRBD2. The CDR3 totals 14 residues. In germline, CDR1 is SQVTM, CDR2 ANQGSEA. After removal of 6 bases from V and 0 bases from J, the junction contained 6 bases not matched to a gene. CDR3 sequence: CSVAGGLLSYEQYF. The CDR3 region has the DNA TGCAGCGTAGCGGGAGGTCTACTCTCCTACGAGCAGTACTTC.

V usage is TRBV7-2 and J usage is TRBJ2-3; 7 bases map to TRBD2. Germline V CDR1 and CDR2: SGHTA, FQGNSA. V lost 2 bases and J lost 6; bases outside the gene matches: 11. The CDR3 consists of 16 residues. CDR3 in DNA: TGTGCCAGCAGCTTACGGATCGCTGCGGGAGAGGATACGCAGTATTTT. Translating gives CASSLRIAAGEDTQYF.

The rearrangement links TRBV15 to TRBJ2-7; 7 positions agree with TRBD1. Trimming cost V 5 bases and J 3 bases; bases outside gene matches: 1. From germline, CDR1 is LNHNV and CDR2 YYDKDF (reference sequence). The CDR3 has 12 amino acids. CDR3 sequence: CATSRDSYEQYF. In nucleotides, the CDR3 is TGTGCCACCAGCCGGGACAGCTACGAGCAGTACTTC.

The V and J genes are TRBV6-5 and TRBJ2-7; 7 nucleotides agree with TRBD2. The junction had 3 bases not matched to a gene; V was cut back by 6 bases and J by 4 bases. CDR3 length equals 12 residues. The germline gives CDR1 MNHEY, CDR2 SVGAGI. DNA for the CDR3: TGTGCCAGCAGAAGTAGCGGGTACGAGCAGTACTTC. This translates into CASRSSGYEQYF.

The CDR3 region is CASSQLHGVLGNQPQHF. CDR3 DNA: TGCGCCAGCAGCCAACTCCACGGGGTCCTCGGCAATCAGCCCCAGCATTTT. The V and J genes are TRBV4-1 and TRBJ1-5, with D unresolved. V was clipped by 2 bases and J by 2 bases, with 16 bases between them. From germline, CDR1 is MGHRA and CDR2 YSYEKL. The CDR3 is 17 amino acids.

The chain combines TRBV7-9 with TRBJ2-6, with D possibly matching TRBD2 (5 bases). Germline V gives CDR1 SEHNR, CDR2 FQNEAQ (reference sequence). With 5 bases removed from V and 3 bases from J, the gap between germline ends came to 14 bases. CDR3 length: 16 amino acids. The CDR3 region has the DNA TGTGCCAGCAGCCCACTTGGAGGCGGTGGGGCCAACGTCCTGACTTTC. Translating it yields CASSPLGGGGANVLTF.

CDR3 nucleotide sequence: TGTGCCAGCAGCTTTGCGACAGGGGGGACTGAAGCTTTCTTT. Amino acid sequence: CASSFATGGTEAFF. The chain links TRBV7-9 to TRBJ1-1, with TRBD1 identical over 9 bases. In germline, CDR1 is SEHNR, CDR2 FQNEAQ (reference sequence). The CDR3 length is 14 residues. After removal of 3 bases from V and 5 bases from J, the junction contained 4 bases not matched to a gene.

The chain recombines TRBV6-5 with TRBJ2-7; 11 bases align to TRBD1. Germline V gene lookup returns CDR1 MNHEY and CDR2 SVGAGI. The CDR3 length is 13 residues. V lost 3 bases, J lost 6 bases, and 1 base stayed unmatched. The DNA of the CDR3 is TGTGCCAGCAGTTATGGACAGGGGGCCGAGCAGTACTTC. Its protein product is CASSYGQGAEQYF.

The V gene is TRBV18, the J gene TRBJ1-2; no definite D call. Germline CDR1 is KGHSH and CDR2 is LQKENI. V lost 2 bases to trimming and J lost 4 bases, with 11 bases between them. The length of the CDR3 is 14 residues. As DNA, the CDR3 is TGTGCCAGCTCACCAAGCGGTGAAGTCTATGGCTACACCTTC. It specifies CASSPSGEVYGYTF.

This clone was seen once. This sequence joins TRBV4-3 and TRBJ1-1; 7 positions agree with TRBD1. Per the germline V gene, CDR1 is LGHNA and CDR2 is YSLEER. V dropped 2 bases and J dropped 5; count of bases not matched to a gene: 2. The CDR3 totals 13 residues. The CDR3 spells CASSQTGVTEAFF. CDR3 nucleotide sequence: TGCGCCAGCAGCCAAACAGGGGTTACTGAAGCTTTCTTT.

The V and J genes are TRBV18 and TRBJ1-5; no definite D call. From germline, CDR1 is KGHSH and CDR2 LQKENI. The CDR3 is 13 amino acids. V lost 5 bases, J lost 7 bases, and 12 bases lay in between. CDR3 DNA sequence: TGTGCCAGCTCATCTGCGGGCAGCCAGCCCCAGCATTTT. Translated: CASSSAGSQPQHF.

The chain combines TRBV5-1 with TRBJ2-7; perhaps TRBD1 as D (6 bases). Germline V gene sequence: CDR1 SGHRS, CDR2 YFSETQ. V lost 5 bases and J lost 5, with 8 bases in between. This CDR3 region has 11 residues. This CDR3 reads CASRGAHEQYF. Here the CDR3 DNA reads TGCGCCAGCAGGGGGGCCCACGAGCAGTACTTC.

This CDR3 is CASSEGQNTEAFF. The CDR3 nucleotides are TGTGCCAGCAGCGAAGGACAGAACACTGAAGCTTTCTTT. The gene calls are TRBV7-2 and TRBJ1-1, with D possibly TRBD1 on 5 matching bases. The V and J ends lost 5 bases and 1 base respectively, with 8 bases between them. This CDR3 has 13 amino acids. The V gene's germline CDR1 is SGHTA and CDR2 FQGNSA.

This clone was found a few times. The chain has TRBV4-2 and TRBJ2-7; 7 bases map to TRBD1. Looked up from germline, CDR1 is LGHNA and CDR2 is YNFKEQ. The CDR3 length is 15 residues. V was pared by 0 bases and J by 3 bases, with 5 bases of the junction left unmatched. The CDR3: CASSQDWGTVYEQYF. The CDR3 coding sequence is TGTGCCAGCAGCCAAGATTGGGGGACAGTCTACGAGCAGTACTTC.

In its sample, this clone was seen a few times. This rearrangement joins TRBV27 to TRBJ1-2; 7 bases fit TRBD1. J gave up 8 bases and V 3 bases, and 6 bases lay outside the gene matches. The CDR3 runs to 13 residues. Germline V lookup: CDR1 MNHEY, CDR2 SMNVEV (reference sequence). This CDR3 is CASSLGQREGYTF. Written as DNA, the CDR3 is TGTGCCAGCAGTTTGGGACAGAGGGAGGGCTACACCTTC.

The chain carries TRBV4-1 and TRBJ1-4; TRBD1 is a possible D gene (6 bases). This CDR3 has 17 amino acids. The V gene lost 0 bases and the J gene lost 7 bases, with 18 bases spanning the gap. CDR1 and CDR2 from the germline V gene are MGHRA and YSYEKL. The CDR3, as DNA: TGCGCCAGCAGCCAAGATTCGGACACAGGGTGGGGTGAAAAACTGTTTTTT. Translation gives CASSQDSDTGWGEKLFF.

V and J are TRBV6-5 and TRBJ2-7; D might be TRBD1 (5 bases). CDR1 is MNHEY and CDR2 is SVGAGI in the germline V gene. The CDR3 length is 14 residues. V was cut by 5 bases and J by 4 bases, with 15 bases left in between. As DNA, the CDR3 is TGTGCCAGCAGTGTTCAGGGTTTTGGGTACGAGCAGTACTTC. This gives the protein CASSVQGFGYEQYF.